Shown below are 16 T cell receptor beta chains from a single sample sequenced in a study of patients and donors after allogeneic stem cell transplantation. Each CDR3 protein is one row after TCRdb ran MiXCR on the RT-PCR reads. The profile shows around 240,000 distinct CDR3 sequences, less than 15% of them singletons. The sequenced material came from blood, either unsorted or a sorted T cell fraction (not recorded which). The receptor source for this set is a human donor who was either an allogeneic HSCT recipient or a stem cell or donor lymphocyte infusion donor (not recorded which). It is not recorded whose cells these are; they may come from a transplant donor.

The chain combines TRBV27 with TRBJ2-5; possible D gene TRBD1, 6 bases. V lost 3 bases and J 7 bases, leaving 18 bases between the germline ends. This CDR3 has 15 residues. CDR1 and CDR2 from the germline V gene are MNHEY and SMNVEV (reference sequence). The CDR3 here is CASSFSIKGGATQYF. CDR3 coding DNA: TGTGCCAGCAGTTTTTCAATCAAAGGGGGAGCGACCCAGTACTTC.

This clonotype was seen only a few times. V and J are TRBV7-9 and TRBJ2-5, with 9 bases lining up with TRBD1. Germline V CDR1 and CDR2: SEHNR, FQNEAQ (reference sequence). CDR3 length: 16 amino acids. V gave up 4 bases and J gave up 2 bases; unmatched junction bases: 8. CDR3 protein: CASSSGNRGQQETQYF. As DNA, the CDR3 is TGTGCCAGCAGCTCGGGGAACAGGGGGCAACAAGAGACCCAGTACTTC.

This clonotype was detected a few times. The chain carries TRBV7-8 and TRBJ2-7; 10 nucleotides agree with TRBD1. CDR1 and CDR2 from the germline V gene are SGHVS and FQNEAQ. J lost 7 bases, V lost 1 base, and 7 bases had no gene match. This CDR3 spans 15 amino acids. DNA for the CDR3: TGTGCCAGCAGCTTAGTCCGAAGGACAGGGGGAGAGCAGTACTTC. It translates to CASSLVRRTGGEQYF.

The chain combines TRBV13 with TRBJ1-1, with D perhaps matching TRBD1 (6 bases). This CDR3 has 15 residues. V gave up 0 bases and J gave up 1 base, with 9 bases separating them. Germline-derived CDR1 and CDR2 are PRHDT and FYEKMQ (reference sequence). The CDR3 DNA reads as TGTGCCAGCAGCTTAGGCCGGGGGGCGAACACTGAAGCTTTCTTT. It translates to CASSLGRGANTEAFF.

The chain uses TRBV12-3 or TRBV12-4 and TRBJ1-2; 7 bases fit TRBD1. V trimming: 6 bases; J trimming: 10 bases; junction bases outside the gene matches: 8. The CDR3 runs 12 residues. CDR3 nucleotides: TGTGCCAGCAGCCTGGGACAGCTTGACTACACCTTC. It is translated as CASSLGQLDYTF.

The V and J genes are TRBV5-1 and TRBJ1-3; D unresolved. The CDR3 extends over 13 amino acids. The V end lost 0 bases, the J end lost 2 bases, and 3 bases lay between the germline ends. The germline V gene encodes CDR1 SGHRS and CDR2 YFSETQ. The CDR3 protein is CASSLGPGNTIYF. The CDR3 bases are TGCGCCAGCAGCTTGGGGCCTGGAAACACCATATATTTT.

This chain links TRBV29-1 with TRBJ1-1; D unclear. Between the trimmed V and J ends, which lost 7 bases and 1 base, there was a span of 13 bases. The germline CDR1 and CDR2 sequences are SQVTM and ANQGSEA. The CDR3 runs to 13 residues. Here the CDR3 DNA reads TGCAGCGGGTCGGCCAGCTGGAACACTGAAGCTTTCTTT. As protein: CSGSASWNTEAFF.

This clonotype occurred many times. The V and J genes are TRBV12-3 or TRBV12-4 and TRBJ1-1; D might be TRBD1 (5 bases). Trimming stripped 3 bases from V and 10 bases from J, with 18 bases between. The CDR3 has 14 amino acids. The CDR3 loop is CASSFGGERASAFF. The CDR3 nucleotides read TGTGCCAGCAGTTTTGGGGGGGAAAGGGCTTCAGCTTTCTTT.

This clonotype was recorded a few times. The chain couples TRBV30 to TRBJ2-3; no definite D call. V was clipped by 0 bases and J by 8 bases, with 9 bases between them. Germline V gene sequence: CDR1 GTSNPN, CDR2 SVGIG (reference sequence). The CDR3 is made up of 12 amino acids. This chain's CDR3 is CAWSVLYGTQYF. The DNA of the CDR3 is TGTGCCTGGAGTGTATTGTACGGTACGCAGTATTTT.

Many counts were recorded for this clonotype. The chain carries TRBV24-1 and TRBJ2-3, with a possible D match to TRBD1 (6 bases). Trimming left V 4 bases short and J 2 bases short, with 12 bases between. The CDR3 runs to 15 residues. Per germline, CDR1 KGHDR and CDR2 SFDVKD. The CDR3 is CATSDRGQLTDTQYF. In DNA form, the CDR3 reads TGTGCCACCAGTGACCGTGGACAGCTCACAGATACGCAGTATTTT.

This clonotype appeared a few times. The chain couples TRBV20-1 to TRBJ2-2, with TRBD1 identical over 9 bases. With V trimmed by 3 bases and J by 7 bases, 9 bases remained unmatched. Germline V gene data show CDR1 as DFQATT and CDR2 as SNEGSKA (reference sequence). This CDR3 is 15 amino acids long. CDR3 amino acids: CSARGDREEVGELFF. The CDR3 DNA reads as TGCAGTGCTAGGGGGGACAGGGAGGAGGTCGGGGAGCTGTTTTTT.

This clonotype was seen repeatedly, ten times or more. The chain is built from TRBV7-9 and TRBJ1-2, with D unresolved. The CDR3 is made up of 12 amino acids. The germline V and J ends were trimmed by 2 bases and 7 bases, with 8 bases remaining between them. Germline V gives CDR1 SEHNR, CDR2 FQNEAQ (reference sequence). The CDR3 loop is CASSLPRGGYTF. DNA for the CDR3: TGTGCCAGCAGCTTACCCCGGGGTGGCTACACCTTC. Combining the CDR3 with reference TRBV7-9 and TRBJ1-2 gives the whole variable domain DTGVSQNPRHKITKRGQNVTFRCDPISEHNRLYWYRQTLGQGPEFLTYFQNEAQLEKSRLLSDRFSAERPKGSFSTLEIQRTEQGDSAMYLCASSLPRGGYTFGSGTRLTVV.

The chain has TRBV20-1 and TRBJ2-7; weak D call: TRBD1 (5 bases). Germline V gene sequence: CDR1 DFQATT, CDR2 SNEGSKA (reference sequence). CDR3 size: 12 residues. The ends were cut back, 7 bases at V and 3 bases at J, with 13 bases in the middle. Here the CDR3 reads CSERGRFYEQYF. CDR3 DNA sequence: TGCAGTGAAAGGGGCAGATTCTACGAGCAGTACTTC.

The chain joins TRBV7-8 to TRBJ2-3; 12 nucleotides line up with TRBD2. Germline CDR1 SGHVS, CDR2 FQNEAQ. J lost 4 bases, V lost 5 bases, and 16 bases had no gene match. This CDR3 is 19 amino acids long. The CDR3 nucleotides read TGTGCCAGCAGCCCTATCGTCCTTCTAGCGGGAGGGCCCGCAGATACGCAGTATTTT. This encodes CASSPIVLLAGGPADTQYF.

This clonotype has a count of ten or more. The V gene is TRBV5-1, the J gene TRBJ2-5; TRBD2 is a possible D gene (6 bases). This CDR3 comprises 13 residues. Germline V gives CDR1 SGHRS, CDR2 YFSETQ. Trimming took off 5 bases at V and 1 base at J, with 9 bases between the two ends. The chain's CDR3 is CASRTGLQETQYF. The CDR3 DNA reads as TGCGCCAGCAGGACGGGACTCCAAGAGACCCAGTACTTC.

Here the CDR3 DNA reads TGCGCCAGCAGCGCTCAGGGGAATTATGAAAAACTGTTTTTT. This sequence encodes CASSAQGNYEKLFF. This rearrangement joins TRBV4-3 to TRBJ1-4; TRBD1 might be the D (6 bases). V lost 5 bases and J 6 bases, leaving 13 bases between the germline ends. The CDR3 totals 14 residues. Germline V gene lookup returns CDR1 LGHNA and CDR2 YSLEER.